These 20 T cell receptor beta chains originate from one sample sequenced in a study of blood T cell repertoires in COVID-19. The repertoire was sequenced with immunoSEQ multiplex PCR; TCRdb's copy has only in-frame clones and lacks some. The sample consists of roughly 130,000 clones, approximately 84% of them appearing once. The specimen was peripheral blood. The receptors here all came from a woman aged 25 to 45 who had recovered from COVID-19.

The genes are TRBV29-1 and TRBJ2-7, with D tentatively TRBD1 (5 bases). The CDR3 runs to 17 residues. Trimming pared 1 base from V and 4 bases from J, leaving 23 bases between. Germline V gene data show CDR1 as SQVTM and CDR2 as ANQGSEA. The CDR3 DNA is TGCAGCGTTGAAGGCGTAGATAACGAACAGGCACGTTACGAGCAGTACTTC. Residues: CSVEGVDNEQARYEQYF.

DNA of the CDR3: TGTGCCAGCAGTTTATATCGGTCGTCGACTAGCGGGGAAAACTACGAGCAGTACTTC. It translates to CASSLYRSSTSGENYEQYF. The chain combines TRBV27 with TRBJ2-7, with TRBD2 matching over 11 bases. V was pared by 1 base and J by 3 bases, with 14 bases of the junction left unmatched. This CDR3 spans 19 amino acids. Germline V CDR1 and CDR2: MNHEY, SMNVEV (reference sequence).

The genes are TRBV21-1 and TRBJ1-5; the DNA was not compared with TRBD1, the D call given in the table. TRBV21-1 is given as a pseudogene. The CDR3 runs 16 residues. CDR3 in amino acids: CASSLGRPNSNQPQHF. The CDR3 DNA reads as TGTGCCAGCAGCCTGGGCCGGCCCAATAGCAATCAGCCCCAGCATTTT.

The CDR3 sequence is CASSYKDTYEQYF. CDR3 sequence (DNA): TGTGCCAGCAGTTACAAGGACACCTACGAGCAGTACTTC. The chain has TRBV6-5 and TRBJ2-7, with D perhaps matching TRBD1 (5 bases). The CDR3 extends over 13 amino acids. Per germline, CDR1 MNHEY and CDR2 SVGAGI. The V and J ends lost 2 bases and 2 bases respectively, with 7 bases between them.

J is TRBJ2-2 and V is TRBV5-4, with 11 bases fitting TRBD2. The CDR3 spans 16 residues. Per germline, CDR1 SGHNT and CDR2 YYREEE (reference sequence). The ends lost 4 bases at V and 4 bases at J; junction bases unmatched: 6. The CDR3 DNA follows: TGTGCCAGCAGCGCCGGACTAGCGGGCGTCACCGGGGAGCTGTTTTTT. Translating gives CASSAGLAGVTGELFF.

This sequence joins TRBV11-3 and TRBJ2-2; 7 positions match TRBD1. With 5 bases clipped from V and 1 base from J, the junction kept 7 bases outside the gene matches. CDR1 is SGHNT, CDR2 YENEEA, per germline. The CDR3 has 16 residues. The CDR3 region has the DNA TGTGCCAGCAGCGGCCGAGGGGGCAGGAACACCGGGGAGCTGTTTTTT. Protein product: CASSGRGGRNTGELFF.

The rearrangement links TRBV30 to TRBJ1-2; TRBD1 aligns across 8 bases. CDR3 length: 14 residues. V lost 3 bases and J lost 8; bases outside the gene matches: 11. Germline-derived CDR1 and CDR2 are GTSNPN and SVGIG (reference sequence). The CDR3 coding sequence is TGTGCCTGGAGGTTCAGGGGGCTAGGGAGCGGCTACACCTTC. It yields the protein CAWRFRGLGSGYTF.

V is TRBV21-1 and J is TRBJ2-7; the DNA was not used to check the table's D call, TRBD1. TRBV21-1 is designated a pseudogene. The CDR3 length is 13 residues. The CDR3 spells CASPRQGIREQYF. The CDR3 DNA is TGTGCCAGCCCGAGACAGGGGATCCGCGAGCAGTACTTC.

The chain recombines TRBV14 with TRBJ1-2; tentatively, D is TRBD1 (6 bases). In germline, CDR1 is SGHDN, CDR2 FVKESK. The V end was cut by 4 bases, the J end by 1 base, with 13 bases between. CDR3 length: 15 amino acids. The CDR3 here is CASSPGTTLNYGYTF. The CDR3, as DNA: TGTGCCAGCAGCCCGGGGACAACCCTTAACTATGGCTACACCTTC. The complete variable domain, with remaining parts taken from reference TRBV14 and TRBJ1-2, reads EAGVTQFPSHSVIEKGQTVTLRCDPISGHDNLYWYRRVMGKEIKFLLHFVKESKQDESGMPNNRFLAERTGGTYSTLKVQPAELEDSGVYFCASSPGTTLNYGYTFGSGTRLTVV.

This clone appeared once. The CDR3 DNA is TGTGCCATCAGTCCCTGGACAGGGGAATACAGAAACACCATATATTTT. Its translation: CAISPWTGEYRNTIYF. The rearrangement joins TRBV10-3 to TRBJ1-3, with 9 bases fitting TRBD1. The junction had 10 bases not matched to a gene; V was cut back by 5 bases and J by 5 bases. The CDR3 sequence is 16 residues long. Germline V gene lookup returns CDR1 ENHRY and CDR2 SYGVKD.

CDR3 bases: TGCAGCGTTGCCCGGACGGGAGTCACAGATACGCAGTATTTT. Encoded protein: CSVARTGVTDTQYF. The chain carries TRBV29-1 and TRBJ2-3; perhaps TRBD2 as D (6 bases). The germline gives CDR1 SQVTM, CDR2 ANQGSEA. The CDR3 spans 14 residues. V was pared by 4 bases and J by 2 bases, with 13 bases between.

This clone occurred once. The chain combines TRBV18 with TRBJ1-2, with a weak D call TRBD1 (5 bases). From germline, CDR1 is KGHSH and CDR2 LQKENI. This CDR3 spans 13 amino acids. Trimming took 2 bases from V and 6 from J, leaving 10 bases between them. The CDR3 coding sequence is TGTGCCAGCTCACCAACCAGGGAACATGGCTACACCTTC. This gives the protein CASSPTREHGYTF.

On this clone itself: The junction differs from germline at one of its ends, possibly a read error. The chain joins TRBV6-5 to TRBJ2-7, with D possibly TRBD2 on 7 matching bases. CDR3 size: 12 residues. CDR1 is MNHEY and CDR2 is SVGAGI in the germline V gene. Written as DNA, the CDR3 is TGTGCCAGCAACAACACGAGGGGGAGGGATCCCTTC. It specifies CASNNTRGRDPF.

This clone was counted once. CDR3 loop: CASSRGQGAAYGELFF. The CDR3 coding sequence is TGCGCCAGCAGCCGTGGACAGGGGGCGGCCTACGGGGAGCTGTTTTTT. The chain is built from TRBV10-1 and TRBJ2-2, with 11 bases aligning to TRBD1. From germline, CDR1 is WNHNN and CDR2 SYGVQD (reference sequence). The CDR3 totals 16 residues. The V segment lost 6 bases and the J segment 7 bases; nucleotides outside the gene matches: 10.

The chain is built from TRBV7-2 and TRBJ2-1, with 8 bases that match TRBD2. The CDR3 covers 16 residues. Trimming took 5 bases from V and 5 from J; bases not matched to a gene: 11. Germline V lookup: CDR1 SGHTA, CDR2 FQGNSA. This CDR3 reads CASSPWTSRGNNEQFF. In nucleotides, the CDR3 is TGTGCCAGCAGCCCCTGGACTAGCCGCGGGAACAATGAGCAGTTCTTC. Using reference TRBV7-2 and TRBJ2-1 for the parts outside the CDR3, the full variable domain is GAGVSQSPSNKVTEKGKDVELRCDPISGHTALYWYRQSLGQGLEFLIYFQGNSAPDKSGLPSDRFSAERTGGSVSTLTIQRTQQEDSAVYLCASSPWTSRGNNEQFFGPGTRLTVL.

This chain links TRBV7-9 with TRBJ2-1; D is possibly TRBD1 (6 bases). The CDR3 is 16 residues long. Germline CDR1 reads SEHNR; CDR2 reads FQNEAQ (reference sequence). The V end lost 1 base, the J end lost 5 bases, and 15 bases lay between the germline ends. The CDR3 loop reads CASSLGSRGSNNEQFF. For the CDR3, the DNA is TGTGCCAGCAGCTTAGGGAGTAGGGGGAGCAACAATGAGCAGTTCTTC.

The gene calls are TRBV5-4 and TRBJ2-7; 12 nucleotides match TRBD1. Trimming cost V 5 bases and J 7 bases; bases outside gene matches: 7. Per the germline V gene, CDR1 is SGHNT and CDR2 is YYREEE (reference sequence). CDR3 size: 14 residues. The CDR3 nucleotides are TGTGCCAGCAGGCCGGGACAGGGGGCGAAGGAGCAGTACTTC. Residues: CASRPGQGAKEQYF.

The chain joins TRBV15 to TRBJ2-1; D unresolved. This CDR3 has 14 amino acids. The germline V gene has CDR1 LNHNV and CDR2 YYDKDF (reference sequence). V lost 10 bases to trimming and J lost 0 bases, with 13 bases between them. The CDR3: CAILGYGSYNEQFF. For the CDR3, the DNA is TGTGCCATCCTCGGTTATGGCTCCTACAATGAGCAGTTCTTC.

The J gene is TRBJ1-1, the V gene TRBV29-1; D may be TRBD1 (6 bases). There are 14 residues in the CDR3. Germline lookup yields CDR1 SQVTM and CDR2 ANQGSEA. Trimming took off 4 bases at V and 0 bases at J, with 12 bases between the two ends. This chain's CDR3 is CSVVTGNMNTEAFF. The DNA for the CDR3 is TGCAGCGTTGTGACAGGAAACATGAACACTGAAGCTTTCTTT.

This clone was detected only once. The chain employs TRBV2 and TRBJ2-1; 9 bases agree with TRBD2. This CDR3 region has 15 residues. J lost 8 bases, V lost 7 bases, and 12 bases had no gene match. Germline values: CDR1 SNHLY, CDR2 FYNNEI. The CDR3, as DNA: TGTGCCAGCACTGAGGACGAGCGGGAGGCCCATGAGCAGTTCTTC. This translates into CASTEDEREAHEQFF.